Below are 10 T cell receptor beta chains sequenced from a single sample in a study of blood T cell repertoires in COVID-19. The data were produced by immunoSEQ multiplex PCR, yet TCRdb's version contains in-frame clones alone and is incomplete. There are about 260,000 clones in the sample; over 80% occur only once, and roughly 1.6% lies in the top ten. Sequencing was done on a sample of peripheral blood. These receptors came from a woman aged 40 to 50 who had recovered from COVID-19.

The gene calls are TRBV15 and TRBJ2-7, with 7 nucleotides matching TRBD1. The germline V gene has CDR1 LNHNV and CDR2 YYDKDF (reference sequence). V shed 6 bases and J 5 bases; nucleotides not matched to a gene: 13. The CDR3 is 15 amino acids. CDR3 in amino acids: CATRSPEQGSNEQYF. CDR3 bases: TGTGCCACCAGGTCACCCGAACAGGGGTCCAACGAGCAGTACTTC.

The CDR3 loop is CASRLDRVKQETQYF. CDR3 DNA sequence: TGTGCCAGCAGACTCGACAGGGTCAAGCAAGAGACCCAGTACTTC. The V gene is TRBV21-1, the J gene TRBJ2-5; TRBD1 is the table's D call and was not checked against the DNA. TRBV21-1 is noted as a pseudogene. The CDR3 spans 15 residues.

This clone was seen only a few times. The chain carries TRBV7-9 and TRBJ1-1, with 8 positions matching TRBD1. Germline V lookup: CDR1 SEHNR, CDR2 FQNEAQ (reference sequence). The CDR3 is 15 residues long. The V and J ends lost 7 bases and 0 bases, in that order; junction bases with no gene match: 7. The CDR3 protein is CASKRQGSVNTEAFF. The CDR3 region has the DNA TGTGCCAGCAAAAGACAGGGGAGCGTGAACACTGAAGCTTTCTTT.

CDR3 sequence: CASSLRQGSEAFF. CDR3 in DNA: TGTGCCAGCAGCTTGAGACAGGGCTCTGAAGCTTTCTTT. The chain uses TRBV7-7 and TRBJ1-1; 7 bases line up with TRBD1. The CDR3 totals 13 residues. Germline CDR1 reads SSHAT; CDR2 reads FNYEAQ (reference sequence). The J segment lost 6 bases and the V segment lost 3 bases, leaving 4 bases of the junction unmatched.

The chain links TRBV18 to TRBJ1-1; a possible D gene is TRBD1 (5 bases). This CDR3 spans 15 amino acids. Germline values: CDR1 KGHSH, CDR2 LQKENI. V lost 6 bases and J lost 1, with 15 bases in between. CDR3 in amino acids: CASSAWGVRNTEAFF. In DNA form, the CDR3 reads TGTGCCAGCTCCGCGTGGGGGGTACGGAACACTGAAGCTTTCTTT.

A few counts support this clone. V usage is TRBV7-9 and J usage is TRBJ1-3, with D perhaps matching TRBD1 (6 bases). V was clipped by 0 bases and J by 8 bases, with 14 bases between them. The CDR3 consists of 15 residues. Germline CDR1 and CDR2: SEHNR and FQNEAQ (reference sequence). The CDR3 sequence is CASSLAQGRRDTIYF. CDR3 in DNA: TGTGCCAGCAGCTTAGCACAGGGACGCCGTGACACCATATATTTT.

The chain uses TRBV10-3 and TRBJ1-1; a possible D gene is TRBD1 (5 bases). The CDR3 runs to 16 residues. Per the germline V gene, CDR1 is ENHRY and CDR2 is SYGVKD. V was shortened by 4 bases and J by 1 base, with 16 bases between the two germline ends. The CDR3 is CAISVGGGDGNTEAFF. The CDR3 bases are TGTGCCATCAGTGTTGGCGGGGGAGATGGGAACACTGAAGCTTTCTTT.

This rearrangement joins TRBV11-2 to TRBJ2-5; D is perhaps TRBD2 (5 bases). This CDR3 spans 13 amino acids. Germline loops: CDR1 SGHAT, CDR2 FQNNGV. Trimming removed 3 bases from V and 5 bases from J, with 10 bases in between. The CDR3 DNA follows: TGTGCCAGCAGCTTCACGGGGAGTGAGACCCAGTACTTC. Translating gives CASSFTGSETQYF.

The V and J genes are TRBV6-5 and TRBJ1-2; 8 nucleotides agree with TRBD1. The V gene end was trimmed by 6 bases and the J gene end by 5 bases; junction bases not matched to a gene: 5. The germline CDR1 and CDR2 sequences are MNHEY and SVGAGI. The CDR3 length is 13 residues. CDR3 sequence (DNA): TGTGCCAGCAGACGGGGACAGGAGTATGGCTACACCTTC. This sequence encodes CASRRGQEYGYTF.

The V gene is TRBV6-5, the J gene TRBJ1-5; TRBD1 is a possible D gene (5 bases). V lost 5 bases, J lost 0 bases, and 8 bases lay in between. The CDR3 has 14 amino acids. The germline gives CDR1 MNHEY, CDR2 SVGAGI. CDR3 protein: CASSRQYSNQPQHF. The CDR3 nucleotides are TGTGCCAGCAGTCGACAGTATAGCAATCAGCCCCAGCATTTT.